The 20 T cell receptor beta chains in this list originate from one sample, sequenced in a study of regulatory T cells in long-lasting Graves disease. The time point is: newly diagnosed GD, antithyroid drugs for less than 3 months. With RNA extracted from PBMCs as input, the TCR library was made. Library construction for TCR beta used iRepertoire HTBI primers and Arm-PCR of CDR3 regions. Each CDR3 protein gets one entry after TCRdb re-called the multiplex PCR reads with MiXCR. The data hold roughly 500,000 distinct CDR3 sequences, with 13% observed a single time. These data also featured in a second study, about T cells in Graves' hyperthyroidism and ophthalmopathy.

This sample comprised peripheral blood mononuclear cells (PBMCs), obtained at new diagnosis, from a patient treated with antithyroid drugs. The receptors here all came from a man younger than 45 with Graves disease.

The table lists this clonotype with many counts. The rearrangement uses TRBV9 and TRBJ2-1, with 9 bases fitting TRBD2. The CDR3 is 15 amino acids. Germline V gene lookup returns CDR1 SGDLS and CDR2 YYNGEE. Trimming cost V 2 bases and J 4 bases; bases outside gene matches: 4. The DNA of the CDR3 is TGTGCCAGCAGCGTTAGCGGGAGTGGGTACAATGAGCAGTTCTTC. It encodes CASSVSGSGYNEQFF.

This clonotype came up a few times. The chain uses TRBV4-2 and TRBJ2-7; D possibly corresponds to TRBD1 (5 bases). Trimming left V 3 bases short and J 2 bases short, with 14 bases between. The CDR3 covers 15 residues. The germline V gene has CDR1 LGHNA and CDR2 YNFKEQ. The CDR3 loop is CASSQGSGKAYEQYF. The CDR3, as DNA: TGTGCCAGCAGCCAGGGTTCAGGGAAGGCCTACGAGCAGTACTTC.

This clonotype has a count of ten or more. The rearrangement uses TRBV11-2 and TRBJ2-4; D is possibly TRBD1 or TRBD2 (5 bases each). The CDR3 has 15 residues. Germline CDR1 reads SGHAT; CDR2 reads FQNNGV. V was cut by 5 bases and J by 0 bases, with 11 bases left in between. The DNA of the CDR3 is TGTGCCAGCAGCAGCCCCGGGGCAGCCAAAAACATTCAGTACTTC. Amino acid sequence: CASSSPGAAKNIQYF. Full variable domain (rest looked up from reference TRBV11-2 and TRBJ2-4): EAGVAQSPRYKIIEKRQSVAFWCNPISGHATLYWYQQILGQGPKLLIQFQNNGVVDDSQLPKDRFSAERLKGVDSTLKIQPAKLEDSAVYLCASSSPGAAKNIQYFGAGTRLSVL.

This clonotype was counted many times. The CDR3 protein is CASSKPGQDTEAFF. In DNA, the CDR3 is TGTGCCAGCAGCAAGCCGGGACAGGACACTGAAGCTTTCTTT. V and J are TRBV11-2 and TRBJ1-1; 8 bases fit TRBD1. V dropped 5 bases and J dropped 3; count of bases not matched to a gene: 5. The CDR3 sequence is 14 residues long. Germline V gene lookup returns CDR1 SGHAT and CDR2 FQNNGV.

This clonotype has only one observation. A far larger clone is one nucleotide away, so this likely arose from a read error. The CDR3 sequence is CASSLRQLEETQYF. The CDR3 DNA reads as TGTGCCAGCAGCTTACGGCAGCTCGAAGAGACCCAGTACTTC. V gene TRBV5-1 combines with J gene TRBJ2-1; D unclear. The J call is doubtful: the DNA matches TRBJ2-5 better. This CDR3 spans 14 amino acids. Germline V lookup: CDR1 SGHRS, CDR2 YFSETQ.

This clonotype came up many times. The V call is TRBV29-1, the J call TRBJ1-1, with TRBD1 matching over 8 bases. Germline CDR1 reads SQVTM; CDR2 reads ANQGSEA. V dropped 6 bases and J dropped 3; count of bases not matched to a gene: 6. The CDR3 extends over 13 amino acids. This CDR3 reads CSVGQGLHTEAFF. DNA for the CDR3: TGCAGCGTCGGACAGGGACTTCACACTGAAGCTTTCTTT.

This clonotype was counted between two and nine times. The chain recombines TRBV12-3 or TRBV12-4 with TRBJ2-3; no definite D call. V shed 5 bases and J shed 5 bases, with 11 bases lying between them. CDR3 size: 13 residues. The CDR3 loop is CASSPRRGDTQYF. The CDR3, as DNA: TGTGCCAGCAGTCCCCGGAGAGGAGATACGCAGTATTTT.

This clonotype was counted at least ten times. The chain combines TRBV2 with TRBJ2-1, with D possibly matching TRBD2 (6 bases). This CDR3 is 15 amino acids long. Trimming shortened V by 3 bases and J by 1 base, and 10 bases separated the two germline ends. The germline CDR1 and CDR2 sequences are SNHLY and FYNNEI. In DNA form, the CDR3 reads TGTGCCAGCAGTGAGGAGGGCCCTTCCTACAATGAGCAGTTCTTC. It is translated as CASSEEGPSYNEQFF. Filled out from reference TRBV2 and TRBJ2-1, the complete variable domain reads EPEVTQTPSHQVTQMGQEVILRCVPISNHLYFYWYRQILGQKVEFLVSFYNNEISEKSEIFDDQFSVERPDGSNFTLKIRSTKLEDSAMYFCASSEEGPSYNEQFFGPGTRLTVL.

This clonotype has at least ten counts. This CDR3 reads CASSRGTETQYF. The CDR3 nucleotides read TGTGCCAGTAGTAGAGGGACGGAGACCCAGTACTTC. The chain carries TRBV19 and TRBJ2-5; D is possibly TRBD1 or TRBD2 (5 bases each). Trimming took 4 bases from V and 5 from J, leaving 8 bases between them. The CDR3 totals 12 residues. Germline CDR1 LNHDA, CDR2 SQIVND (reference sequence).

This clonotype has a count of ten or more. The chain joins TRBV11-3 to TRBJ2-1; 12 bases fit TRBD2. The CDR3 runs 15 residues. In germline, CDR1 is SGHNT, CDR2 YENEEA. Trimming at V came to 1 base and at J to 8 bases, leaving 3 bases not matched to a gene. CDR3 region: CASSLGLAGADEQFF. CDR3 in DNA: TGTGCCAGCAGCTTAGGACTAGCGGGAGCGGATGAGCAGTTCTTC.

This clonotype was seen many times. The V call is TRBV6-1, the J call TRBJ2-3; 12 nucleotides match TRBD2. The V gene's germline CDR1 is MNHNS and CDR2 SASEGT. Germline trimming cut 8 bases from V and 4 bases from J; bases unmatched to any gene: 22. CDR3 length: 20 amino acids. In DNA, the CDR3 is TGTGCCAGCGCTATCCGTGGGGGGGGCATAGGACTAGCGGGATCAGATACGCAGTATTTT. Amino acid sequence: CASAIRGGGIGLAGSDTQYF.

This clonotype occurred many times. This chain joins TRBV2 and TRBJ2-3; D may be TRBD2 (6 bases). This CDR3 has 14 residues. The V and J ends lost 6 bases and 5 bases respectively, with 15 bases between them. In germline, CDR1 is SNHLY, CDR2 FYNNEI. CDR3 in DNA: TGTGCCAGCAGCGGGACTCACCCCGTAGATACGCAGTATTTT. Translated: CASSGTHPVDTQYF.

As concerns this clonotype: A much more abundant neighbour one base away suggests this may be a read error. The chain combines TRBV3-1 with TRBJ1-2; D remains unclear. The germline CDR1 and CDR2 sequences are LGHDT and YNNKEL (reference sequence). This CDR3 has 13 amino acids. The CDR3 loop is CTSSQPTGYGYTF. In DNA, the CDR3 is TGTACCAGCAGCCAGCCGACGGGTTATGGCTACACCTTC.

The table lists this clonotype with a few counts. The CDR3 region is CASSPGPTTDTQYF. The CDR3 DNA reads TGTGCCAGCAGCCCAGGACCAACCACAGATACGCAGTATTTT. The chain links TRBV7-3 to TRBJ2-3; D gene unclear. V was trimmed by 5 bases and J by 2 bases, leaving 11 bases between them. CDR1 SGHTA and CDR2 FQGTGA come from the germline V gene. This CDR3 has 14 amino acids.

This clonotype was observed at least ten times. The chain combines TRBV12-3 or TRBV12-4 with TRBJ2-1, with TRBD2 identical over 9 bases. Trimming removed 1 base from V and 5 bases from J; junction bases left unmatched: 12. The CDR3 has 18 residues. The CDR3 spells CASSLELAGKGEDNEQFF. The DNA of the CDR3 is TGTGCCAGCAGTTTAGAACTAGCGGGCAAAGGAGAAGACAATGAGCAGTTCTTC.

The rearrangement links TRBV19 to TRBJ2-4, with D perhaps assigned TRBD1 or TRBD2 (6 bases each). V gave up 1 base and J gave up 13 bases, with 23 bases separating them. The CDR3 has 16 amino acids. CDR1 LNHDA and CDR2 SQIVND come from the germline V gene (reference sequence). CDR3 residues: CASSIGGAGAYNEQYF. The CDR3, as DNA: TGTGCCAGTAGTATAGGGGGGGCAGGGGCGTACAATGAGCAGTACTTC. The whole variable domain, remainder taken from reference TRBV19 and TRBJ2-4, is DGGITQSPKYLFRKEGQNVTLSCEQNLNHDAMYWYRQDPGQGLRLIYYSQIVNDFQKGDIAEGYSVSREKKESFPLTVTSAQKNPTAFYLCASSIGGAGAYNEQYFGAGTRLSVL.

V gene TRBV9 combines with J gene TRBJ2-7, with D perhaps given as TRBD1 or TRBD2 (5 bases each). The CDR3 runs to 16 residues. V was clipped by 0 bases and J by 4 bases, with 17 bases between them. Germline V gene data show CDR1 as SGDLS and CDR2 as YYNGEE. In DNA, the CDR3 is TGTGCCAGCAGCGTAGGCTCCGGGGCTAGGAGGTACGAGCAGTACTTC. Protein sequence: CASSVGSGARRYEQYF.

As regards this clonotype: A read error may be the cause here, since a much bigger clone is one base away. Since the CDR3 does not end with the conserved phenylalanine or tryptophan, this likely comes from a read error. The rearrangement uses TRBV18 and TRBJ2-3; no firm D call. The V gene lost 3 bases and the J gene lost 2 bases, with 9 bases spanning the gap. The germline V gene has CDR1 KGHSH and CDR2 LQKENI. The CDR3 covers 14 residues. The CDR3 protein is CASSPGDPTDTQYS. The DNA for the CDR3 is TGTGCCAGCTCACCTGGCGACCCCACAGATACGCAGTATTCT.

Ten or more counts support this clonotype. This rearrangement joins TRBV7-6 to TRBJ2-1; 9 positions agree with TRBD2. V dropped 1 base and J dropped 9; count of bases not matched to a gene: 10. The CDR3 covers 16 residues. Germline loops: CDR1 SGHVS, CDR2 FNYEAQ. The CDR3 DNA is TGTGCCAGCAGCTTAGTGTTAGCGGGAGTTTATAGTGAGCAGTTCTTC. Translating gives CASSLVLAGVYSEQFF.

In its sample, this clonotype was seen many times. The rearrangement joins TRBV27 to TRBJ2-6; D uncertain. The CDR3 is 17 amino acids. Trimming took 5 bases from V and 0 from J, leaving 14 bases between them. Germline CDR1 MNHEY, CDR2 SMNVEV (reference sequence). CDR3 sequence reads: CASSLPSSRSGANVLTF. The DNA of the CDR3 is TGTGCCAGCAGTCTCCCTTCCTCCCGCTCTGGGGCCAACGTCCTGACTTTC.